This paragraph reports one T cell receptor beta chain. CDR3 size: 16 residues. CDR1 is MNHEY and CDR2 is SVGEGT in the germline V gene. Trimming pared 6 bases from V and 1 base from J, leaving 18 bases between. In the original processing: Amplifying reference gene primers gave estimates of nucleated cell counts. Measured with immunoSEQ multiplex PCR; TCRdb has only the in-frame clones, and not every one. The V and J calls and clone size are taken from that table; D and trimming were inferred from the DNA. The sample has around 250,000 clones, 84% seen once. The sample originates from a study of blood T cell repertoires in COVID-19. Study context: The United States, Italy and Spain were the sources of the acute and convalescent COVID-19 samples. PBMCs, B-cell-depleted T cells, or T cells provided the cDNA or gDNA that made up the material.

The sequenced sample was peripheral blood. The chain is built from TRBV6-2 or TRBV6-3 and TRBJ1-1; D might be TRBD1 (6 bases). This sequence was found in a woman aged 40 to 50 who had recovered from COVID-19. The CDR3 reads CASSPMTGDRNTEAFF. CDR3 bases: TGTGCCAGCAGCCCTATGACAGGCGACAGGAACACTGAAGCTTTCTTT.